This T cell receptor beta chain comes out of a study of post-analysis software for immune sequencing data (dated by TCRdb to about 2015). In the study overall: The recorded disease courses included relapsing-remitting, secondary progressive and progressive-relapsing multiple sclerosis, and some patients had no subtype annotation. The multiple sclerosis patient repertoires were compared with about a dozen previously published healthy control repertoires from donors aged about 6 to 26 years. A subset of samples was prepared in parallel using single-end sample barcoding, then pooled and co-amplified after Illumina adapter ligation. General conclusions and limits of the study: Direct clustering with F measure revealed strong co-clustering of samples prepared in the same batch, which led to a batch-effect correction. Significantly lower normalized Chao1 diversity was found in multiple sclerosis patients than in controls, suggesting substantial peripheral T-cell clonal expansion. Patients showed significantly higher frequencies than controls for 4 or 5 TRBV segments, among them TRBV5-6, TRBV5-1 and TRBV20-1. The multiple sclerosis patient group was slightly younger than the control group.

Details on this clonotype: The target of this receptor is not known. No base qualities exist here, and no much larger clone lies one base off it.

To demonstrate the VDJtools post-analysis software, the study profiled TCR beta repertoires from the peripheral blood of about a dozen young patients with multiple sclerosis. Multiple sclerosis patients were children and adolescents aged roughly 6 to 16 years. CDR1 SGHRS and CDR2 YFSETQ are derived from the germline V gene. The CDR3 goes from the cysteine to the phenylalanine over 17 residues. CDR3 DNA only is kept here, 51 bases in frame from base 1. Between the V and J ends, shortened by 4 bases and 1 base respectively, the junction contains 19 bases. Library preparation was by PCR. The instrument was an Illumina HiSeq 2500. To reduce PCR and sequencing biases, unique molecular identifiers were incorporated into the TCR beta cDNA libraries. Per 1 to 10 million input T cells, some 500,000 cDNA molecules were obtained, such that each molecule approximated one T cell. The patient libraries were prepared and sequenced with the same protocol used for the earlier healthy control dataset. Within a given batch, samples were prepared together, multiplexed and sequenced on the same HiSeq lane. As for the original processing: MIGEC handled the raw barcoded reads, throwing out single-read molecular identifier groups before consensus assembly and CDR3 extraction. Clonotype tables were post-analysed with VDJtools, normalizing diversity by down-sampling all datasets to the smallest sample size. To correct batch-related cross-sample contamination, repertoire overlap clustering matched CDR3 amino acid sequences but not nucleotide sequences. The public reads were reprocessed in TCRdb via fastp at Q25 and MiXCR, keeping in-frame beta chains. Each entry is one CDR3 protein sequence, shown with its most common DNA and genes. These V and J calls originate from TCRdb's pipeline instead of the authors' own analysis. Counted in this sample were roughly 200,000 distinct CDR3 sequences; 25% to 35% of them appeared once. Of the sample, 3.4% falls within the top ten clones.

The TCR was taken from a girl aged 2 to 17 with multiple sclerosis. Sequencing input: blood. The rearrangement combines TRBV5-1 with TRBJ2-3, and possibly TRBD1, on 6 matching bases. Here is the DNA: TGCGCCAGCAGCCCCCTCGGCAGGGGATGGGGCACAGATACGCAGTATTTT. Translated, this is CASSPLGRGWGTDTQYF.